The clone carrying this T cell receptor (beta chain) was observed at least ten times. What it binds is not known. Amplified regions were TCR beta CDR3 sequences from RNA transcripts. Researchers ran a first-round RT-PCR on the TCR CDR3 using the HTBI primer set. TCRdb used MiXCR to reprocess the multiplex PCR reads, holding one entry per CDR3 protein. Counted here are roughly 500,000 distinct CDR3 sequences, 40% to 55% occurring once; the ten biggest clones make up about 43%. V was shortened by 0 bases and J by 6 bases, with 18 bases between the two germline ends. Germline V gene sequence: CDR1 SGHRS, CDR2 YFSETQ. This CDR3 has 17 residues. This record comes from a study of T cells in Graves' hyperthyroidism and ophthalmopathy. Study-level points and caveats: Ophthalmopathy was model-predicted a median approximately 6.9 months pre-onset.

This TCR derives from an adult woman with Graves' disease, either hyperthyroidism or ophthalmopathy (not recorded which). The genes are TRBV5-1 and TRBJ1-4, with D uncertain. The specimen sequenced was peripheral blood or thyroid tissue (not recorded which). The CDR3 here is CASSLGTNTKGHEKLFF. The CDR3 DNA reads TGCGCCAGCAGCTTGGGGACCAACACCAAGGGCCATGAAAAACTGTTTTTT. The full variable domain, completed using reference TRBV5-1 and TRBJ1-4, is KAGVTQTPRYLIKTRGQQVTLSCSPISGHRSVSWYQQTPGQGLQFLFEYFSETQRNKGNFPGRFSGRQFSNSRSEMNVSTLELGDSALYLCASSLGTNTKGHEKLFFGSGTQLSVL.